The 30 T cell receptor beta chains below were found in one sample sequenced in a study of shared clonotypes between healthy human individuals. TCRdb's table, derived via immunoSEQ multiplex PCR, lists solely in-frame clones and lacks some. Of 630,000 or so clones in the sample, roughly 98% were seen once. The naive CD8 population came from CD45RO-negative cells selected for CCR7, without terminally differentiated effector memory CD45RA+ cells. The sample taken for sequencing was naive CD8+ T cells sorted from blood. These receptor sequences come from a man in his thirties or forties in good health.

The chain links TRBV9 to TRBJ2-1; 9 bases agree with TRBD1. Losses at the gene ends were 3 bases for V and 7 bases for J; bases not matched to a gene: 5. The CDR3 totals 14 residues. Germline-derived CDR1 and CDR2 are SGDLS and YYNGEE. The chain's CDR3 is CASSAGQGLNEQFF. CDR3 bases: TGTGCCAGCAGCGCGGGACAGGGTTTGAATGAGCAGTTCTTC.

As regards this clone: One end of the junction does not line up with germline, which may come from a read error. The chain carries TRBV4-3 and TRBJ1-3, with D possibly being TRBD1 (5 bases). CDR1 and CDR2 (germline): LGHNA, YSLEER. The CDR3 loop spans 14 amino acids. CDR3 sequence (DNA): TGCGCCAGCAGCCAAGACGCGCAGGGAACCACCATATATTTT. Translated: CASSQDAQGTTIYF.

This clone was observed once. This chain joins TRBV7-8 and TRBJ2-3; 9 positions agree with TRBD2. Germline V gives CDR1 SGHVS, CDR2 FQNEAQ. This CDR3 contains 16 residues. V lost 5 bases and J lost 7; bases outside the gene matches: 13. The CDR3 DNA sequence: TGTGCCAGCAGCCTACTACTAGCGGGTCGCGCGAATACGCAGTATTTT. This translates into CASSLLLAGRANTQYF.

The chain carries TRBV27 and TRBJ2-1; 10 positions agree with TRBD2. The CDR3 totals 15 residues. Germline CDR1 reads MNHEY; CDR2 reads SMNVEV (reference sequence). The V and J ends lost 6 bases and 3 bases, in that order; junction bases with no gene match: 5. CDR3 residues: CASRIAGGGYNEQFF. Here the CDR3 DNA reads TGTGCCAGCAGAATAGCGGGAGGAGGCTACAATGAGCAGTTCTTC.

The CDR3 loop is CASSSPGRSTTYEQYF. CDR3 nucleotide sequence: TGTGCCAGCAGTTCTCCCGGGAGGTCGACTACCTACGAGCAGTACTTC. This chain uses TRBV11-2 with TRBJ2-7, with 7 bases lining up with TRBD2. V lost 6 bases, J lost 2 bases, and 13 bases stayed unmatched. The CDR3 consists of 16 residues. Germline V gene sequence: CDR1 SGHAT, CDR2 FQNNGV.

J is TRBJ2-1 and V is TRBV11-3; 9 bases agree with TRBD2. Germline V gene data show CDR1 as SGHNT and CDR2 as YENEEA. V lost 0 bases and J lost 7; bases outside the gene matches: 4. The length of the CDR3 is 15 residues. The CDR3 DNA is TGTGCCAGCAGCTTAGATGGTAGCGGGAGTAATGAGCAGTTCTTC. It codes for CASSLDGSGSNEQFF.

This CDR3 reads CASSGGGSEQFF. The CDR3, as DNA: TGTGCCAGCAGCGGGGGCGGGAGCGAGCAGTTCTTC. The chain combines TRBV11-3 with TRBJ2-1; the D gene is possibly TRBD2 (7 bases). The germline V gene has CDR1 SGHNT and CDR2 YENEEA. V lost 5 bases to trimming and J lost 10 bases, with 12 bases between them. The CDR3 consists of 12 residues.

The rearrangement joins TRBV2 to TRBJ1-3; D is uncertain. The CDR3 covers 13 residues. Germline lookup yields CDR1 SNHLY and CDR2 FYNNEI. The germline V and J ends were trimmed by 11 bases and 5 bases, with 16 bases remaining between them. The CDR3 nucleotides read TGTGCCCGCATTAAGGGAGAAAGAAACACCATATATTTT. Protein sequence: CARIKGERNTIYF.

Comment on this clone: Different DNA sequences within this sample yield the same CDR3. For the CDR3, the DNA is TGCAGCGTGTCCGGATCAAGCTCCTACAATGAGCAGTTCTTC. This translates into CSVSGSSSYNEQFF. V and J are TRBV29-1 and TRBJ2-1; no definite D call. This CDR3 is 14 amino acids long. Trimming cost V 6 bases and J 0 bases, with 12 bases left between them. In germline, CDR1 is SQVTM, CDR2 ANQGSEA.

The CDR3: CASSFSGETQYF. The CDR3, as DNA: TGTGCCAGCAGCTTTAGTGGAGAGACCCAGTACTTC. The chain couples TRBV7-9 to TRBJ2-5, with no clear D. This CDR3 has 12 amino acids. Germline loops: CDR1 SEHNR, CDR2 FQNEAQ (reference sequence). With 3 bases removed from V and 4 bases from J, the gap between germline ends came to 6 bases. Full variable domain (remainder filled in from reference TRBV7-9 and TRBJ2-5): DTGVSQNPRHKITKRGQNVTFRCDPISEHNRLYWYRQTLGQGPEFLTYFQNEAQLEKSRLLSDRFSAERPKGSFSTLEIQRTEQGDSAMYLCASSFSGETQYFGPGTRLLVL.

V is TRBV4-2 and J is TRBJ2-7; D unresolved. In germline, CDR1 is LGHNA, CDR2 YNFKEQ. Trimming took off 4 bases at V and 4 bases at J, with 11 bases between the two ends. The CDR3 is 13 residues long. The CDR3 protein is CASSPPGGYEQYF. The CDR3 nucleotides read TGTGCCAGCAGCCCCCCGGGCGGATACGAGCAGTACTTC.

The chain links TRBV9 to TRBJ2-1; the match to TRBD2 covers 7 bases. The CDR3 spans 15 residues. Germline V gives CDR1 SGDLS, CDR2 YYNGEE. V lost 4 bases and J lost 5; bases outside the gene matches: 9. CDR3 nucleotides: TGTGCCAGCAGCTCCCCCCCGGGAGGAAACAATGAGCAGTTCTTC. Translation gives CASSSPPGGNNEQFF.

Details on this clone: The same CDR3 also results from other DNA sequences found in this sample. The DNA of the CDR3 is TGTGCCAGCAGCTTAGGAGGCGGCGAGCAGTACTTC. Its protein is CASSLGGGEQYF. V usage is TRBV11-3 and J usage is TRBJ2-7; D is ambiguous. With 1 base removed from V and 6 bases from J, the gap between germline ends came to 7 bases. This CDR3 is 12 amino acids long. The germline CDR1 and CDR2 sequences are SGHNT and YENEEA.

Only one count was recorded for this clone. V usage is TRBV9 and J usage is TRBJ2-2; D gene ambiguous. CDR1 is SGDLS and CDR2 is YYNGEE in the germline V gene. Trimming removed 4 bases at V and 10 bases at J, with 8 bases between. This CDR3 is 11 amino acids long. CDR3 sequence reads: CASSSPAELFF. The CDR3, as DNA: TGTGCCAGCAGCTCCCCGGCGGAGCTGTTTTTT.

The chain recombines TRBV2 with TRBJ2-1; 8 positions agree with TRBD2. The ends lost 4 bases at V and 4 bases at J; junction bases unmatched: 15. From germline, CDR1 is SNHLY and CDR2 FYNNEI. The CDR3 contains 18 residues. CDR3 sequence reads: CASSVRGLWREAYNEQFF. The CDR3, as DNA: TGTGCCAGCAGTGTGAGGGGGTTATGGCGGGAGGCTTACAATGAGCAGTTCTTC.

This clone is a singleton in its sample. V gene TRBV10-3 combines with J gene TRBJ2-1, with 8 bases lining up with TRBD2. The CDR3 extends over 16 amino acids. Germline values: CDR1 ENHRY, CDR2 SYGVKD. V was pared by 0 bases and J by 9 bases, with 10 bases of the junction left unmatched. This CDR3 reads CAISESGTRSFGEQFF. The DNA for the CDR3 is TGTGCCATCAGTGAGTCGGGGACTAGAAGCTTCGGTGAGCAGTTCTTC.

The chain carries TRBV4-1 and TRBJ2-1; D may correspond to TRBD1 or TRBD2 (7 bases each). The germline V and J ends were trimmed by 4 bases and 10 bases, with 14 bases remaining between them. The CDR3 is 13 residues long. In germline, CDR1 is MGHRA, CDR2 YSYEKL. The CDR3 reads CASSLRGGREQFF. Written as DNA, the CDR3 is TGCGCCAGCAGCCTCAGGGGGGGGCGGGAGCAGTTCTTC.

This clone was counted a single time. The chain employs TRBV6-1 and TRBJ2-7; TRBD2 agrees at 7 bases. V shed 4 bases and J 0 bases; nucleotides not matched to a gene: 3. The CDR3 extends over 14 amino acids. The germline CDR1 and CDR2 sequences are MNHNS and SASEGT. In DNA, the CDR3 is TGTGCCAGCAGTGCGCGGGAGTACTCCTACGAGCAGTACTTC. Translating gives CASSAREYSYEQYF.

This clone was recorded only once. This sequence joins TRBV27 and TRBJ1-1; D is ambiguous. This CDR3 region has 14 residues. Between the trimmed V and J ends, which lost 7 bases and 5 bases, there was a span of 17 bases. Germline CDR1 MNHEY, CDR2 SMNVEV (reference sequence). The CDR3 DNA reads as TGTGCCAGCACGCGGAATCGGGGATGGACTGAAGCTTTCTTT. Protein sequence: CASTRNRGWTEAFF.

The chain links TRBV5-1 to TRBJ1-1; tentatively, D is TRBD1 (5 bases). Between the trimmed V and J ends, which lost 3 bases and 5 bases, there was a span of 14 bases. The CDR3 sequence is 14 residues long. Germline values: CDR1 SGHRS, CDR2 YFSETQ. In DNA form, the CDR3 reads TGCGCCAGCAGCTCCGACAGTGGTGGAACTGAAGCTTTCTTT. Its protein is CASSSDSGGTEAFF.

The chain joins TRBV18 to TRBJ2-5; 7 bases fit TRBD1. Per the germline V gene, CDR1 is KGHSH and CDR2 is LQKENI. The CDR3 extends over 13 amino acids. V lost 5 bases and J lost 9; bases outside the gene matches: 9. DNA of the CDR3: TGTGCCAGCTCAGAAACGAGCGACAGGGCCCAGTACTTC. Protein product: CASSETSDRAQYF.

The V gene is TRBV29-1, the J gene TRBJ2-7; perhaps TRBD1 as D (6 bases). Trimming took off 3 bases at V and 4 bases at J, with 16 bases between the two ends. The CDR3 spans 14 residues. The V gene's germline CDR1 is SQVTM and CDR2 ANQGSEA. The CDR3 bases are TGCAGCGTTGAGAATGGAGGCCAGGGGTACGAGCAGTACTTC. It is translated as CSVENGGQGYEQYF.

This clone was counted a single time. This chain joins TRBV11-2 and TRBJ2-1, with 8 bases lining up with TRBD1. Per the germline V gene, CDR1 is SGHAT and CDR2 is FQNNGV. The CDR3 contains 15 residues. V was clipped by 7 bases and J by 4 bases; unmatched bases: 9. CDR3 sequence: CASNPGTGLYNEQFF. CDR3 in DNA: TGTGCCAGCAACCCAGGGACAGGACTATACAATGAGCAGTTCTTC.

CDR3 bases: TGCGCCAGCAGCTTGGAACTAGCGGGGTACAATGAGCAGTTCTTC. Translating it yields CASSLELAGYNEQFF. The rearrangement joins TRBV5-1 to TRBJ2-1, with 10 bases aligning to TRBD2. Trimming removed 0 bases from V and 4 bases from J; junction bases left unmatched: 1. The CDR3 extends over 15 amino acids. Germline loops: CDR1 SGHRS, CDR2 YFSETQ.

This rearrangement joins TRBV6-5 to TRBJ2-7, with no clear D. This CDR3 region has 14 residues. Germline V gene sequence: CDR1 MNHEY, CDR2 SVGAGI. The V gene lost 1 base and the J gene lost 0 bases, with 7 bases spanning the gap. The CDR3: CASSYYDSSYEQYF. DNA of the CDR3: TGTGCCAGCAGTTACTATGATAGCTCCTACGAGCAGTACTTC.

The chain combines TRBV7-6 with TRBJ2-2, with 11 nucleotides matching TRBD2. This CDR3 contains 17 residues. V shed 2 bases, J shed 4 bases, and the junction held 6 bases outside the gene matches. Germline V gene data show CDR1 as SGHVS and CDR2 as FNYEAQ. The CDR3 is CASSLRSSGRVTGELFF. The DNA for the CDR3 is TGTGCCAGCAGCTTACGTAGTAGCGGGAGGGTCACCGGGGAGCTGTTTTTT.

The rearrangement joins TRBV6-5 to TRBJ2-7; 9 bases align to TRBD2. Unmatched junction bases numbered 7, after V lost 2 bases and J lost 2 bases. Germline V gene data show CDR1 as MNHEY and CDR2 as SVGAGI. This CDR3 spans 16 amino acids. The CDR3 bases are TGTGCCAGCAGTTACGGCTCAGCGGGAGGACCCTACGAGCAGTACTTC. This gives the protein CASSYGSAGGPYEQYF.

This sequence joins TRBV6-5 and TRBJ2-1; 7 nucleotides line up with TRBD2. The V segment lost 6 bases and the J segment 2 bases; nucleotides outside the gene matches: 7. This CDR3 region has 15 residues. The germline V gene has CDR1 MNHEY and CDR2 SVGAGI. CDR3 in amino acids: CASRPGLVPYNEQFF. DNA for the CDR3: TGTGCCAGCAGGCCAGGACTAGTACCCTACAATGAGCAGTTCTTC.

The V call is TRBV9, the J call TRBJ2-5; no firm D call. V lost 5 bases, J lost 7 bases, and 15 bases lay in between. The germline V gene encodes CDR1 SGDLS and CDR2 YYNGEE. CDR3 length equals 13 residues. The CDR3 region is CASSPGEAGTQYF. CDR3 in DNA: TGTGCCAGCAGTCCTGGAGAGGCAGGGACCCAGTACTTC.

The chain couples TRBV10-3 to TRBJ2-7, with D hard to call. Germline CDR1 ENHRY, CDR2 SYGVKD. V lost 4 bases, J lost 4 bases, and 8 bases lay in between. The CDR3 consists of 12 residues. This CDR3 is CAISASLYEQYF. The CDR3 bases are TGTGCCATCAGTGCCTCCCTGTACGAGCAGTACTTC.